The next 20 T cell receptor beta chains were all read from a single sample in a study of control samples from healthy donors and cancer patients. The method was immunoSEQ multiplex PCR; TCRdb's version includes in-frame clones alone and lacks a portion of them. The table shows over 65,000 clones, with 85% to 90% occurring only once. Sequenced: PBMCs. All receptors come from a woman between 45 and 65 years old with colorectal cancer.

For the CDR3, the DNA is TGTGCCTGGAGGGTAGGACAGAATAACAATGAGCAGTTCTTC. Its protein is CAWRVGQNNNEQFF. The chain links TRBV30 to TRBJ2-1, with a tentative D call TRBD1 (6 bases). Germline V gene sequence: CDR1 GTSNPN, CDR2 SVGIG (reference sequence). V dropped 3 bases and J dropped 5 bases, with 14 bases sitting between them. CDR3 size: 14 residues.

J is TRBJ1-2 and V is TRBV4-3; 7 positions match TRBD1. Trimming took 2 bases from V and 5 from J; bases not matched to a gene: 11. The CDR3 totals 16 residues. Germline-derived CDR1 and CDR2 are LGHNA and YSLEER. The DNA of the CDR3 is TGCGCCAGCAGCCAACTCCATCTTCCAGGGGGATATGGCTACACCTTC. It yields the protein CASSQLHLPGGYGYTF.

The chain uses TRBV4-3 and TRBJ1-6, with D hard to call. The length of the CDR3 is 16 residues. Germline-derived CDR1 and CDR2 are LGHNA and YSLEER. With 4 bases removed from V and 0 bases from J, the gap between germline ends came to 10 bases. The CDR3 protein is CASSPTPSSYNSPLHF. The CDR3 nucleotides are TGCGCCAGCAGCCCGACACCCAGCTCCTATAATTCACCCCTCCACTTT.

DNA of the CDR3: TGTGCCAGCAGCAAAGACAATAGCGGGGGGGCCAATGAGCAGTTCTTC. It yields the protein CASSKDNSGGANEQFF. The chain recombines TRBV2 with TRBJ2-1; TRBD2 aligns across 11 bases. Per the germline V gene, CDR1 is SNHLY and CDR2 is FYNNEI. The CDR3 extends over 16 amino acids. V was clipped by 6 bases and J by 6 bases; unmatched bases: 10. The whole variable domain, filled in from reference TRBV2 and TRBJ2-1, reads EPEVTQTPSHQVTQMGQEVILRCVPISNHLYFYWYRQILGQKVEFLVSFYNNEISEKSEIFDDQFSVERPDGSNFTLKIRSTKLEDSAMYFCASSKDNSGGANEQFFGPGTRLTVL.

This clone came up a few times. The identical CDR3 is also encoded by other nucleotide sequences in the sample. This chain links TRBV5-6 with TRBJ2-5; D gene uncertain. Trimming removed 1 base at V and 4 bases at J, with 8 bases between. This CDR3 comprises 13 residues. The germline V gene has CDR1 SGHDT and CDR2 YYEEEE. The chain's CDR3 is CASSLRSGETQYF. In DNA form, the CDR3 reads TGTGCCAGCAGCTTGAGGTCGGGAGAGACCCAGTACTTC.

The chain uses TRBV15 and TRBJ1-2; maybe TRBD1 (5 bases). V lost 5 bases, J lost 0 bases, and 10 bases lay in between. The CDR3 has 14 residues. Germline CDR1 is LNHNV and CDR2 is YYDKDF (reference sequence). The CDR3 sequence is CATSPRGANYGYTF. CDR3 DNA sequence: TGTGCCACCAGCCCCCGGGGGGCTAACTATGGCTACACCTTC.

The table lists this clone with a few counts. The chain recombines TRBV12-5 with TRBJ2-1; the D gene is possibly TRBD1 (5 bases). The CDR3 length is 16 residues. Germline V CDR1 and CDR2: LGHNT, FRNRAP. V shed 2 bases and J shed 0 bases, with 11 bases lying between them. The CDR3: CASGLPRQLSYNEQFF. The CDR3 DNA reads TGTGCTAGTGGTTTGCCCCGACAGCTCTCCTACAATGAGCAGTTCTTC.

The chain carries TRBV7-2 and TRBJ2-3; no reliable D call. This CDR3 has 12 amino acids. V lost 1 base and J 4 bases, leaving 3 bases between the germline ends. Per the germline V gene, CDR1 is SGHTA and CDR2 is FQGNSA. The DNA for the CDR3 is TGTGCCAGCAGCTTAGTGGCAGATACGCAGTATTTT. This encodes CASSLVADTQYF. The whole variable domain, remainder taken from reference TRBV7-2 and TRBJ2-3, is GAGVSQSPSNKVTEKGKDVELRCDPISGHTALYWYRQSLGQGLEFLIYFQGNSAPDKSGLPSDRFSAERTGGSVSTLTIQRTQQEDSAVYLCASSLVADTQYFGPGTRLTVL.

This clone has more than one count but fewer than ten. The chain carries TRBV2 and TRBJ1-1; tentative D call: TRBD1 (5 bases). The length of the CDR3 is 11 residues. V was cut by 4 bases and J by 11 bases, with 11 bases left in between. CDR1 is SNHLY and CDR2 is FYNNEI in the germline V gene. For the CDR3, the DNA is TGTGCCAGCAGTGTTGGGGCCCGGGCTTTCTTT. This sequence encodes CASSVGARAFF.

This clone appeared once. The gene calls are TRBV4-2 and TRBJ1-2, with D possibly matching TRBD1 (5 bases). Trimming removed 0 bases at V and 8 bases at J, with 19 bases between. Germline V gives CDR1 LGHNA, CDR2 YNFKEQ. There are 16 residues in the CDR3. CDR3 loop: CASSQDFGRAGNGYTF. The CDR3 DNA is TGTGCCAGCAGCCAAGATTTTGGCAGGGCAGGTAACGGCTACACCTTC.

The chain couples TRBV5-5 to TRBJ1-2; 12 bases are shared with TRBD1. The CDR3 sequence is 15 residues long. The junction had 7 bases not matched to a gene; V was cut back by 3 bases and J by 7 bases. CDR1 and CDR2 from the germline V gene are SGHKS and YYEKEE (reference sequence). The CDR3 DNA reads TGTGCCAGCAGCTCATCCGGGACAGGGGGCGGTGGCTACACCTTC. It translates to CASSSSGTGGGGYTF.

CDR3 nucleotides: TGTGCCAGCAGCTTAGGCTCCTCCGCGCAGTATTTT. As protein: CASSLGSSAQYF. The rearrangement uses TRBV7-2 and TRBJ2-3; D remains unclear. Germline V gene data show CDR1 as SGHTA and CDR2 as FQGNSA. V lost 1 base to trimming and J lost 10 bases, with 9 bases between them. The CDR3 covers 12 residues.

This rearrangement joins TRBV10-3 to TRBJ2-3; TRBD1 agrees at 7 bases. Germline CDR1 is ENHRY and CDR2 is SYGVKD. After removal of 2 bases from V and 0 bases from J, the junction contained 2 bases not matched to a gene. The CDR3 length is 15 residues. CDR3 DNA: TGTGCCATCAGTGAGAGACAGGGCAGCACAGATACGCAGTATTTT. Amino acids: CAISERQGSTDTQYF.

The rearrangement links TRBV7-6 to TRBJ2-3; no clear D. The CDR3 is 16 amino acids. Germline loops: CDR1 SGHVS, CDR2 FNYEAQ. V lost 0 bases to trimming and J lost 2 bases, with 12 bases between them. The CDR3 spells CASSLAGLRNTDTQYF. The CDR3 DNA sequence: TGTGCCAGCAGCTTAGCGGGTTTGCGGAACACAGATACGCAGTATTTT.

A single count supports this clone. The chain joins TRBV5-5 to TRBJ2-7, with 9 bases that match TRBD1. This CDR3 region has 16 residues. With 4 bases clipped from V and 5 bases from J, the junction kept 13 bases outside the gene matches. The germline CDR1 and CDR2 sequences are SGHKS and YYEKEE (reference sequence). The CDR3 DNA reads TGTGCCAGCAGCCCACGGTGGGGGACAGGGCGGGACGAGCAGTACGTC. Its translation: CASSPRWGTGRDEQYV.

A word on this clone: Other DNA sequences in the sample encode the same CDR3. This rearrangement joins TRBV28 to TRBJ1-5; D remains ambiguous. Per the germline V gene, CDR1 is MDHEN and CDR2 is SYDVKM. The CDR3 extends over 13 amino acids. The germline V and J ends were trimmed by 6 bases and 0 bases, with 6 bases remaining between them. The CDR3 bases are TGTGCCAGCAGCCTAAGTAGCAATCAGCCCCAGCATTTT. Residues: CASSLSSNQPQHF.

In DNA form, the CDR3 reads TGTGCCAGCTCACCTCCGTGGGAACGGGAGACCCAGTACTTC. It translates to CASSPPWERETQYF. The rearrangement joins TRBV18 to TRBJ2-5; D is unresolved. Deletions cut 3 bases from V and 5 bases from J, with 13 bases between. The CDR3 loop spans 14 amino acids. Germline V gene data show CDR1 as KGHSH and CDR2 as LQKENI. The full variable domain, with the rest looked up from reference TRBV18 and TRBJ2-5, is NAGVMQNPRHLVRRRGQEARLRCSPMKGHSHVYWYRQLPEEGLKFMVYLQKENIIDESGMPKERFSAEFPKEGPSILRIQQVVRGDSAAYFCASSPPWERETQYFGPGTRLLVL.

The CDR3 loop is CASSLGTGELFF. The CDR3 nucleotides are TGTGCCAGCAGCTTAGGAACCGGGGAGCTGTTTTTT. The chain recombines TRBV7-9 with TRBJ2-2; D gene unclear. V was trimmed by 1 base and J by 5 bases, leaving 2 bases between them. CDR1 SEHNR and CDR2 FQNEAQ come from the germline V gene (reference sequence). The CDR3 extends over 12 amino acids.

V is TRBV21-1 and J is TRBJ2-4. TRBV21-1 is a pseudogene locus. The CDR3 has 12 amino acids. As DNA, the CDR3 is TGTGCCAGCAGCAATGGGAAAAACATTCAGTACTTC. It yields the protein CASSNGKNIQYF.

This clone showed up just once. The chain employs TRBV24-1 and TRBJ1-1; D not certain. In germline, CDR1 is KGHDR, CDR2 SFDVKD. V gave up 7 bases and J gave up 1 base, with 9 bases separating them. This CDR3 is 13 amino acids long. In nucleotides, the CDR3 is TGTGCCACCAGCGAGGACGGGAACACTGAAGCTTTCTTT. Protein product: CATSEDGNTEAFF.